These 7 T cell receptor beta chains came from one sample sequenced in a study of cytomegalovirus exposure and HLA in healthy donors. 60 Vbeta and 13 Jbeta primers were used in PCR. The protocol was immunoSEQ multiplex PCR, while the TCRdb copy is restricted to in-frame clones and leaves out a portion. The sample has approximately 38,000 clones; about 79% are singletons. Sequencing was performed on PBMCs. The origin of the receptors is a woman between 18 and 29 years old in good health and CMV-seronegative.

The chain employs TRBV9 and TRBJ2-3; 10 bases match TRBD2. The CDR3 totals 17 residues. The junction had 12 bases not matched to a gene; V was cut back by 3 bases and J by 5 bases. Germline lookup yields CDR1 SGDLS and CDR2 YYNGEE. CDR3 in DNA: TGTGCCAGCAGCGGAGGCCCTAGCGGGGGTGCACAAGATACGCAGTATTTT. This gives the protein CASSGGPSGGAQDTQYF.

CDR3 nucleotide sequence: TGTGCCAGCAGCTTATTGGGGACTAGCGGTAGCACAGATACGCAGTATTTT. Its translation is CASSLLGTSGSTDTQYF. V and J are TRBV7-2 and TRBJ2-3; TRBD2 aligns across 11 bases. The V gene end was trimmed by 2 bases and the J gene end by 0 bases; junction bases not matched to a gene: 4. CDR1 SGHTA and CDR2 FQGNSA come from the germline V gene. This CDR3 region has 17 residues. The full variable domain, its missing parts supplied by reference TRBV7-2 and TRBJ2-3, is GAGVSQSPSNKVTEKGKDVELRCDPISGHTALYWYRQSLGQGLEFLIYFQGNSAPDKSGLPSDRFSAERTGGSVSTLTIQRTQQEDSAVYLCASSLLGTSGSTDTQYFGPGTRLTVL.

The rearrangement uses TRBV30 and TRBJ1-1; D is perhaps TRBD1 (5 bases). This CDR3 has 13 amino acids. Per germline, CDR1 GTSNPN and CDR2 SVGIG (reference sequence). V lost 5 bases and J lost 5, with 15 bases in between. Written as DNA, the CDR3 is TGTGCCTGGGCCGGGACTCCCGGGACTGAAGCTTTCTTT. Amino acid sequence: CAWAGTPGTEAFF.

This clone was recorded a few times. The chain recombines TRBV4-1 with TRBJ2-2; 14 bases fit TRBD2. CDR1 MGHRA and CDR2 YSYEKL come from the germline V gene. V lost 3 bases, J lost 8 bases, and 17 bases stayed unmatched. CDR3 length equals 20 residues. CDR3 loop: CASSQSIGLAGGTGEGELFF. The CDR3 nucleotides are TGCGCCAGCAGCCAGTCGATCGGACTAGCGGGAGGAACAGGGGAGGGGGAGCTGTTTTTT.

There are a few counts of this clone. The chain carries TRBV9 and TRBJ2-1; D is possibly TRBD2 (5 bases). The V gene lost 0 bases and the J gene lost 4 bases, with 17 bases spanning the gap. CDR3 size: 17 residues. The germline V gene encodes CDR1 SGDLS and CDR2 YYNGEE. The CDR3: CASSVARDGSPYNEQFF. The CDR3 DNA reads TGTGCCAGCAGCGTAGCTCGAGATGGGAGTCCATACAATGAGCAGTTCTTC.

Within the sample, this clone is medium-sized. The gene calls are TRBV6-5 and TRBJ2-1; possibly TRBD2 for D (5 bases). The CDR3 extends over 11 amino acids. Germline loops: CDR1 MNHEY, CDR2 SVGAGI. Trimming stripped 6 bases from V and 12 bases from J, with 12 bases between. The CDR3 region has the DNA TGTGCCAGCAGAGGACTGGGTGCGCAGTTCTTC. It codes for CASRGLGAQFF.

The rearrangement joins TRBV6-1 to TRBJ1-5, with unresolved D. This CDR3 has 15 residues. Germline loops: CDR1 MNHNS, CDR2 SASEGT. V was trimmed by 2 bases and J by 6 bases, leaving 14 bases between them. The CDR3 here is CASSEQRGSGQPQHF. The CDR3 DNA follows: TGTGCCAGCAGTGAACAGCGGGGAAGCGGTCAGCCCCAGCATTTT.